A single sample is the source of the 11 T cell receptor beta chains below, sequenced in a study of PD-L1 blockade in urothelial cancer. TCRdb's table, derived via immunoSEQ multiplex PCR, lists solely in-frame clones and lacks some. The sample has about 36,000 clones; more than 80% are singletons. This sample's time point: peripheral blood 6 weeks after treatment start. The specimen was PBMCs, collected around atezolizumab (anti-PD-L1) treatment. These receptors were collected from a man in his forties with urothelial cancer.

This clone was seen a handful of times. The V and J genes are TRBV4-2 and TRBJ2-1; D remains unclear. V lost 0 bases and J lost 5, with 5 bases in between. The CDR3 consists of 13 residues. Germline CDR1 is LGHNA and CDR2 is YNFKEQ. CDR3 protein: CASSQDYHNEQFF. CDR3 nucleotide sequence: TGTGCCAGCAGCCAAGATTATCACAATGAGCAGTTCTTC.

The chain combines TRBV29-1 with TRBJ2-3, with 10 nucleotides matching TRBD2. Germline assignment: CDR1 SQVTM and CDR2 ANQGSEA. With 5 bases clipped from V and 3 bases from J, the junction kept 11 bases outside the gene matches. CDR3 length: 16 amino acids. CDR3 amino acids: CSVTSGRAVRTDTQYF. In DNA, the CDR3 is TGCAGCGTTACGAGCGGGAGGGCCGTTCGGACAGATACGCAGTATTTT.

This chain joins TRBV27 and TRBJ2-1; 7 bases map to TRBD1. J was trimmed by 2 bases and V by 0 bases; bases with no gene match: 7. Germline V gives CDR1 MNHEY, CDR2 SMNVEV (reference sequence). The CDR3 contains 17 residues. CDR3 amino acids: CASSLSGWDSAYNEQFF. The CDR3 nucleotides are TGTGCCAGCAGTTTATCGGGGTGGGACAGTGCCTACAATGAGCAGTTCTTC.

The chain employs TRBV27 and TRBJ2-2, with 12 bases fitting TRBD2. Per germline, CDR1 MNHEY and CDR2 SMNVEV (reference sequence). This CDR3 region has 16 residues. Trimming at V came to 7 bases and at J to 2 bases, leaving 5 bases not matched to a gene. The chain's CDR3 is CASTPGLAGNTGELFF. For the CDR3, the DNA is TGTGCCAGCACCCCGGGACTAGCGGGTAACACCGGGGAGCTGTTTTTT.

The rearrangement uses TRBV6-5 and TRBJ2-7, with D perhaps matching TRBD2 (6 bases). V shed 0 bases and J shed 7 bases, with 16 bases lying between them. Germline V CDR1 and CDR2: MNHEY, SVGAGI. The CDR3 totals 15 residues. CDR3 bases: TGTGCCAGCAGTTACTCCCCCGGGACTTATAAAGAGCAGTACTTC. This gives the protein CASSYSPGTYKEQYF.

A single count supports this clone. The CDR3 nucleotides read TGTGCCAGCAGTTTAGGCGGGAGGCCCCGGTACAATGAGCAGTTCTTC. Its protein product is CASSLGGRPRYNEQFF. V is TRBV28 and J is TRBJ2-1; TRBD2 matches at 8 bases. This CDR3 contains 16 residues. Germline assignment: CDR1 MDHEN and CDR2 SYDVKM. The J segment lost 4 bases and the V segment lost 2 bases, leaving 7 bases of the junction unmatched.

CDR3 bases: TGTGCCAGCAGAGGCCGGGACTCAAGCAATCAGCCCCAGCATTTT. Protein product: CASRGRDSSNQPQHF. The V and J genes are TRBV6-6 and TRBJ1-5; the D gene is possibly TRBD1 (5 bases). V lost 6 bases and J lost 1, with 13 bases in between. The CDR3 consists of 15 residues. The V gene's germline CDR1 is MNHNY and CDR2 SVGAGI (reference sequence).

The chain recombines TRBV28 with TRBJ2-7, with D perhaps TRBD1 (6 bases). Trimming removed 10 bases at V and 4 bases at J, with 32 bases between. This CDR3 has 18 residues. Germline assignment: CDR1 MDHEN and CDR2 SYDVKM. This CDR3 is CATTATLGGSGGRYEQYF. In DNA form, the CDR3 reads TGTGCCACCACTGCGACGTTAGGGGGATCCGGTGGACGGTACGAGCAGTACTTC. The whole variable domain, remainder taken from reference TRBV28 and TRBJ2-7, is DVKVTQSSRYLVKRTGEKVFLECVQDMDHENMFWYRQDPGLGLRLIYFSYDVKMKEKGDIPEGYSVSREKKERFSLILESASTNQTSMYLCATTATLGGSGGRYEQYFGPGTRLTVT.

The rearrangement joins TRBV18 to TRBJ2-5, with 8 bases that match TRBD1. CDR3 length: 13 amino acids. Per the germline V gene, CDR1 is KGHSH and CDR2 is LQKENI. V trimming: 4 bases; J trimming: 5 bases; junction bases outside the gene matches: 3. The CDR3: CASSHGQGETQYF. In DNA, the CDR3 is TGTGCCAGCTCACACGGACAGGGTGAGACCCAGTACTTC.

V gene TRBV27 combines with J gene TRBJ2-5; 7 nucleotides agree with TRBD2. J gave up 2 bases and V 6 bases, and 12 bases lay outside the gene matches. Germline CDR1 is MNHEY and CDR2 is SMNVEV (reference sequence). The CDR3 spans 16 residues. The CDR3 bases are TGTGCCAGCAGATCACTCGGGGGAGGGACTCAAGAGACCCAGTACTTC. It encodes CASRSLGGGTQETQYF.

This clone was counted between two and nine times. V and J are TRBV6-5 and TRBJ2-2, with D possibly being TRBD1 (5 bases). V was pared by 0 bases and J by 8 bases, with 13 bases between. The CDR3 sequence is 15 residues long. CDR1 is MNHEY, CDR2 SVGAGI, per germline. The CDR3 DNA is TGTGCCAGCAGTTACTCGATTCAGGGATTGGGGGAGCTGTTTTTT. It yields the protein CASSYSIQGLGELFF.